Each of the 4 T cell receptor beta chains below was sequenced from the same sample in a study of chemoradiotherapy in HPV16-positive cancers. Some clones are missing from TCRdb's copy, which holds only in-frame ones; the method was immunoSEQ multiplex PCR. The table includes approximately 30,000 clones, 85% to 95% detected once. Sample: blood, taken from a patient who underwent chemoradiotherapy. Every receptor here comes from a human donor with HPV-associated anogenital cancer.

The CDR3 DNA sequence: TGTGCCAGCAGCCCCCGAGGGGAGCGGGGGGGCCATGAGCAGTTCTTC. It specifies CASSPRGERGGHEQFF. The rearrangement links TRBV4-2 to TRBJ2-1; 10 bases align to TRBD2. The V and J ends lost 4 bases and 8 bases, in that order; junction bases with no gene match: 11. Per germline, CDR1 LGHNA and CDR2 YNFKEQ. The CDR3 is made up of 16 amino acids.

V and J are TRBV6-4 and TRBJ1-6; 9 positions match TRBD1. V trimming: 7 bases; J trimming: 7 bases; junction bases outside the gene matches: 5. The germline V gene has CDR1 MRHNA and CDR2 SNTAGT. The CDR3 contains 14 residues. CDR3 in DNA: TGTGCCAGCAATACCGGGACAGGGAATTCACCCCTCCACTTT. Translating gives CASNTGTGNSPLHF.

The chain uses TRBV28 and TRBJ2-3; a possible D gene is TRBD1 (7 bases). The CDR3 runs to 14 residues. Germline lookup yields CDR1 MDHEN and CDR2 SYDVKM. V was shortened by 6 bases and J by 6 bases, with 16 bases between the two germline ends. CDR3 residues: CASRSTGEVDTQYF. The DNA for the CDR3 is TGTGCCAGCAGATCCACAGGGGAGGTGGATACGCAGTATTTT. The variable domain in full, with the rest retrieved from reference TRBV28 and TRBJ2-3, is DVKVTQSSRYLVKRTGEKVFLECVQDMDHENMFWYRQDPGLGLRLIYFSYDVKMKEKGDIPEGYSVSREKKERFSLILESASTNQTSMYLCASRSTGEVDTQYFGPGTRLTVL.

V is TRBV5-5 and J is TRBJ2-2; D might be TRBD1 or TRBD2, each matching 5 bases. Germline CDR1 is SGHKS and CDR2 is YYEKEE (reference sequence). The CDR3 spans 15 residues. V gave up 3 bases and J gave up 4 bases, with 13 bases separating them. CDR3 region: CASSWAGTGTGELFF. The CDR3 DNA reads TGTGCCAGCAGCTGGGCTGGGACGGGCACCGGGGAGCTGTTTTTT.